Sequencing of this TCR beta chain was carried out in a study of cytomegalovirus exposure and HLA in healthy donors. Study in general: Across a few hundred genotyped donors, about 80% landed in the Caucasian-associated ancestry cluster. Findings and limits, study-wide: A later analysis reportedly identified an Asian-associated ancestry cluster as carrying fewer N-insertions than the approximately 710-donor mean.

The germline V gene has CDR1 MNHEY and CDR2 SMNVEV (reference sequence). The CDR3 totals 15 residues. V was clipped by 5 bases and J by 2 bases, with 14 bases between them. Turning to this clone: Its antigen remains unknown.

The study ran its PCR with 60 Vbeta and 13 Jbeta primers. TCRdb's table, derived via immunoSEQ multiplex PCR, lists solely in-frame clones and lacks some. The table has 110,000 or so clones, 69% seen once; the top ten hold about 3.5%. This sequence was found in a man aged 30 to 45 in good health and CMV-seronegative. The V call is TRBV27, the J call TRBJ2-3; no clear D. Sample: PBMCs. CDR3 protein: CASSTPRVPTDTQYF. The CDR3, as DNA: TGTGCCAGCAGTACCCCTCGGGTCCCCACAGATACGCAGTATTTT.